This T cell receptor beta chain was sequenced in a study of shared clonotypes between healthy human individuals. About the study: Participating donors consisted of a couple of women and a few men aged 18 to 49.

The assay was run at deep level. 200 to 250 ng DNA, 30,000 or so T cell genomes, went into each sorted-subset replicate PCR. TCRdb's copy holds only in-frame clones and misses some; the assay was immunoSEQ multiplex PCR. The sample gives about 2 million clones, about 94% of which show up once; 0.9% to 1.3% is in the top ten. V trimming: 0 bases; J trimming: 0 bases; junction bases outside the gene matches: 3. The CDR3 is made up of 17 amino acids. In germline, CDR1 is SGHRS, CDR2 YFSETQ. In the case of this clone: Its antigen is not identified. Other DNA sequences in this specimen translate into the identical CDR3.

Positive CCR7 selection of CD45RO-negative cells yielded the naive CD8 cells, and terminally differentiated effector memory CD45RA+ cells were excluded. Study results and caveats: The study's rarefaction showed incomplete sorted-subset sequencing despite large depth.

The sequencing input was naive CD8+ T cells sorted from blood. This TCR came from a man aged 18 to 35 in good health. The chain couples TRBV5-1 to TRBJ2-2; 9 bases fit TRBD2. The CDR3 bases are TGCGCCAGCAGCTTGGAATTAGCGGGAGCGAACACCGGGGAGCTGTTTTTT. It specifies CASSLELAGANTGELFF.